These 18 T cell receptor beta chains originate from one sample sequenced in a study of graft-versus-host responses after intestinal transplantation. Some clones are missing from TCRdb's copy, which holds only in-frame ones; the method was immunoSEQ multiplex PCR. Of around 110,000 clones listed, about nine tenths are singletons. Antigen specificity for these receptors is unknown. The material sequenced was unstimulated CD4+ T cells sorted from spleen or lymph node cells, taken before intestinal transplant. These receptors originate from a human donor who received an intestinal transplant.

V usage is TRBV18 and J usage is TRBJ1-1; no clear D. V was trimmed by 3 bases and J by 1 base, leaving 9 bases between them. The CDR3 is made up of 14 amino acids. From germline, CDR1 is KGHSH and CDR2 LQKENI. The CDR3 nucleotides are TGTGCCAGCTCACCCCAAGAGGCGAACACTGAAGCTTTCTTT. Amino acids: CASSPQEANTEAFF.

V usage is TRBV6-1 and J usage is TRBJ1-4, with D hard to call. The CDR3 runs 13 residues. V gave up 3 bases and J gave up 5 bases, with 7 bases separating them. Germline assignment: CDR1 MNHNS and CDR2 SASEGT. As DNA, the CDR3 is TGTGCCAGCAGTGACAGGTGGAATGAAAAACTGTTTTTT. It is translated as CASSDRWNEKLFF.

The V and J genes are TRBV28 and TRBJ2-1; 7 positions agree with TRBD2. The length of the CDR3 is 12 residues. After removal of 6 bases from V and 8 bases from J, the junction contained 4 bases not matched to a gene. Germline assignment: CDR1 MDHEN and CDR2 SYDVKM. CDR3 residues: CASSSGKYEQFF. The CDR3 nucleotides are TGTGCCAGCAGCAGCGGGAAATATGAGCAGTTCTTC.

The chain joins TRBV5-1 to TRBJ1-3; D not resolved. This CDR3 region has 15 residues. Deletions cut 0 bases from V and 0 bases from J, with 7 bases between. Looked up from germline, CDR1 is SGHRS and CDR2 is YFSETQ. The CDR3 spells CASSLAQSSGNTIYF. The CDR3 bases are TGCGCCAGCAGCTTGGCACAGTCCTCTGGAAACACCATATATTTT.

This rearrangement joins TRBV6-5 to TRBJ2-1, with 8 bases lining up with TRBD1. CDR1 is MNHEY, CDR2 SVGAGI, per germline. V lost 5 bases, J lost 9 bases, and 9 bases stayed unmatched. The CDR3 runs to 14 residues. This CDR3 is CASSPDRGLGEQFF. Written as DNA, the CDR3 is TGTGCCAGCAGTCCCGACAGGGGCTTGGGTGAGCAGTTCTTC.

The rearrangement joins TRBV7-9 to TRBJ1-1; D perhaps matches TRBD1 (5 bases). V lost 3 bases and J lost 2, with 7 bases in between. The CDR3 sequence is 13 residues long. CDR1 and CDR2 (germline): SEHNR, FQNEAQ (reference sequence). The CDR3 DNA follows: TGTGCCAGCAGCTTCAGGGCCAACACTGAAGCTTTCTTT. The encoded protein is CASSFRANTEAFF.

A note on this clone: This same CDR3 is encoded by further DNA sequences in the sample. This chain uses TRBV6-5 with TRBJ1-1; no reliable D call. The CDR3 runs to 15 residues. Trimming took 3 bases from V and 7 from J, leaving 18 bases between them. Germline CDR1 MNHEY, CDR2 SVGAGI. The CDR3 DNA sequence: TGTGCCAGCAGTTATTTCCTGCAGGATCCCCTTGAAGCTTTCTTT. Protein: CASSYFLQDPLEAFF.

The chain recombines TRBV21-1 with TRBJ1-2; TRBD1, the D gene given by the table, was not confirmed from the DNA. TRBV21-1 corresponds to a pseudogene. This CDR3 contains 13 residues. This chain's CDR3 is CASSKGTGDGYTF. The CDR3 region has the DNA TGTGCCAGCAGCAAAGGGACAGGGGATGGCTACACCTTC.

The V call is TRBV7-8, the J call TRBJ1-5; 7 positions match TRBD1. Trimming removed 5 bases from V and 2 bases from J; junction bases left unmatched: 6. The CDR3 totals 15 residues. In germline, CDR1 is SGHVS, CDR2 FQNEAQ. As DNA, the CDR3 is TGTGCCAGCAGCGTAGGGGGCGCCGGCAATCAGCCCCAGCATTTT. As protein: CASSVGGAGNQPQHF.

This clone was detected only once. One junction end disagrees with the germline gene, perhaps due to a read error. The CDR3 reads CASSLAGTGNYGQYF. CDR3 nucleotides: TGTGCCAGCAGTTTAGCCGGGACAGGGAATTACGGGCAGTACTTC. The chain is built from TRBV27 and TRBJ2-7; 9 bases agree with TRBD1. Germline loops: CDR1 MNHEY, CDR2 SMNVEV (reference sequence). CDR3 length: 15 residues.

This rearrangement joins TRBV19 to TRBJ1-1; 11 bases are a match to TRBD1. Germline CDR1 reads LNHDA; CDR2 reads SQIVND (reference sequence). CDR3 length equals 16 residues. V lost 2 bases and J lost 4; bases outside the gene matches: 6. The CDR3 DNA is TGTGCCAGTAGTATACGGACAGGGGGCATTGGCACTGAAGCTTTCTTT. This gives the protein CASSIRTGGIGTEAFF.

V usage is TRBV4-3 and J usage is TRBJ2-3; 13 bases are shared with TRBD2. This CDR3 has 16 amino acids. Unmatched junction bases numbered 2, after V lost 4 bases and J lost 1 base. The germline CDR1 and CDR2 sequences are LGHNA and YSLEER. The CDR3 is CASSRGTSGGTDTQYF. The CDR3 nucleotides are TGCGCCAGCAGCCGAGGGACTAGCGGGGGCACAGATACGCAGTATTTT.

The rearrangement links TRBV7-9 to TRBJ2-7, with D possibly TRBD2 on 5 matching bases. This CDR3 has 14 amino acids. Germline V gene lookup returns CDR1 SEHNR and CDR2 FQNEAQ (reference sequence). V was cut by 1 base and J by 5 bases, with 12 bases left in between. CDR3 protein: CASSLDRTRDEQYF. The CDR3, as DNA: TGTGCCAGCAGCTTAGATAGGACTCGGGACGAGCAGTACTTC.

The CDR3: CASSIEGTGQETQYF. The CDR3 coding sequence is TGTGCCAGTAGTATAGAGGGGACAGGACAAGAGACCCAGTACTTC. The chain carries TRBV19 and TRBJ2-5, with TRBD1 identical over 8 bases. The ends lost 0 bases at V and 2 bases at J; junction bases unmatched: 2. Germline V gives CDR1 LNHDA, CDR2 SQIVND (reference sequence). This CDR3 spans 15 amino acids.

Only a few counts were recorded for this clone. This chain connects TRBV10-1 to TRBJ2-7; D is undetermined. Germline assignment: CDR1 WNHNN and CDR2 SYGVQD (reference sequence). The CDR3 totals 13 residues. Deletions cut 1 base from V and 1 base from J, with 5 bases between. The CDR3 DNA reads TGCGCCAGCAGTGAGTACGGTTCCTACGAGCAGTACTTC. Translated: CASSEYGSYEQYF.

The chain combines TRBV10-2 with TRBJ1-1; TRBD1 agrees at 9 bases. V lost 5 bases to trimming and J lost 9 bases; unmatched junction nucleotides: 13. The CDR3 has 15 residues. Germline lookup yields CDR1 WSHSY and CDR2 SAAADI. CDR3 in DNA: TGCGCCAGCAGTATGGAGACAGGGGGACGGAGGAAAGCTTTCTTT. Its protein product is CASSMETGGRRKAFF.

This sequence joins TRBV30 and TRBJ1-5; 7 bases are a match to TRBD1. CDR3 length equals 15 residues. J gave up 8 bases and V 0 bases, and 10 bases lay outside the gene matches. CDR1 GTSNPN and CDR2 SVGIG come from the germline V gene (reference sequence). CDR3 DNA: TGTGCCTGGAGTGTACTCGACAGGGCCCCAAAGCCCCAGCATTTT. This codes for CAWSVLDRAPKPQHF.

The gene calls are TRBV6-1 and TRBJ2-3; 8 bases agree with TRBD2. From germline, CDR1 is MNHNS and CDR2 SASEGT. V lost 6 bases to trimming and J lost 1 base; unmatched junction nucleotides: 6. This CDR3 has 15 amino acids. The CDR3 region has the DNA TGTGCCAGCAGGGCCGGGGGGGCGGGCACAGATACGCAGTATTTT. This encodes CASRAGGAGTDTQYF.